Listed here are 24 T cell receptor beta chains from one sample, sequenced in a study of blood T cells in healthy people across ages. Alongside a J-beta primer mix, a sample-barcoded 5' primer served in a second PCR lasting about 7 to 12 cycles. TCRdb used MiXCR to reprocess the 5' RACE reads, holding one entry per CDR3 protein. The sample records roughly 800,000 distinct CDR3 sequences, 53% being singletons. Sample: blood. The receptors were sampled from a man aged 80 or over in good health.

Points on this clonotype: Germline and junction disagree at one end, which may indicate a read error. The J gene is TRBJ2-3, the V gene TRBV20-1, with D possibly being TRBD2 (6 bases). The CDR3 runs to 15 residues. Germline CDR1 and CDR2: DFQATT and SNEGSKA (reference sequence). CDR3 protein: CSARPTSRGTETQYF. The CDR3 region has the DNA TGCAGTGCTAGACCCACTAGCAGAGGCACAGAGACGCAGTATTTT.

V is TRBV28 and J is TRBJ1-2, with D possibly TRBD1 on 5 matching bases. V was pared by 7 bases and J by 5 bases, with 20 bases between. The CDR3 runs to 15 residues. Looked up from germline, CDR1 is MDHEN and CDR2 is SYDVKM. The DNA for the CDR3 is TGTGCCAGCAACCGACCCCGGAATGGGGCTTATGGCTACACCTTC. Encoded protein: CASNRPRNGAYGYTF.

This clonotype was counted many times. The chain uses TRBV7-2 and TRBJ1-1, with TRBD1 identical over 8 bases. V trimming: 5 bases; J trimming: 7 bases; junction bases outside the gene matches: 6. Germline loops: CDR1 SGHTA, CDR2 FQGNSA. The CDR3 loop spans 13 amino acids. CDR3 protein: CASSAQGASEAFF. CDR3 DNA: TGTGCCAGCAGCGCGCAGGGGGCGAGTGAAGCTTTCTTT.

This chain links TRBV12-3 or TRBV12-4 with TRBJ2-7, with 14 bases fitting TRBD2. The CDR3 sequence is 17 residues long. V gave up 6 bases and J gave up 5 bases; unmatched junction bases: 12. The CDR3 DNA reads TGTGCCAGCAGGTCGACTAGCGGGAGGGCGTGGAGCGACGAGCAGTACTTC. Its protein product is CASRSTSGRAWSDEQYF.

V gene TRBV15 combines with J gene TRBJ2-1; TRBD2 aligns across 8 bases. Germline CDR1 LNHNV, CDR2 YYDKDF (reference sequence). The CDR3 covers 15 residues. Germline trimming cut 1 base from V and 4 bases from J; bases unmatched to any gene: 3. The CDR3 is CATSRAASGYNEQFF. The CDR3 nucleotides read TGTGCCACCAGCAGAGCGGCTAGCGGGTACAATGAGCAGTTCTTC.

This chain joins TRBV29-1 and TRBJ1-4; D might be TRBD1 (5 bases). Trimming cost V 1 base and J 10 bases, with 22 bases left between them. Germline CDR1 SQVTM, CDR2 ANQGSEA. CDR3 length: 16 residues. DNA of the CDR3: TGCAGCGTTGAAGGACGACAATTGGGCACCGGGGGAAAACTGTTTTTT. Residues: CSVEGRQLGTGGKLFF. The full variable domain, with the rest looked up from reference TRBV29-1 and TRBJ1-4, is SAVISQKPSRDICQRGTSLTIQCQVDSQVTMMFWYRQQPGQSLTLIATANQGSEATYESGFVIDKFPISRPNLTFSTLTVSNMSPEDSSIYLCSVEGRQLGTGGKLFFGSGTQLSVL.

The CDR3 DNA is TGCAGCGTTGGGAAAACACAAGAGACCCAGTACTTC. It yields the protein CSVGKTQETQYF. The rearrangement uses TRBV29-1 and TRBJ2-5; D uncertain. The germline CDR1 and CDR2 sequences are SQVTM and ANQGSEA. The CDR3 has 12 amino acids. V lost 4 bases and J 2 bases, leaving 8 bases between the germline ends.

The rearrangement uses TRBV5-1 and TRBJ2-1; 14 bases are shared with TRBD2. The germline CDR1 and CDR2 sequences are SGHRS and YFSETQ. V trimming: 1 base; J trimming: 8 bases; junction bases outside the gene matches: 5. The CDR3 loop spans 16 amino acids. The CDR3 reads CASSLRGTSGSHEQFF. The CDR3 DNA follows: TGCGCCAGCAGCTTGAGAGGGACTAGCGGGAGTCATGAGCAGTTCTTC.

Regarding this clonotype: Mismatch with germline at one junction end may stem from a read error. This chain links TRBV3-1 with TRBJ2-1; D may be TRBD2 (5 bases). The closer fit of TRBJ2-7 to the DNA end suggests the J call may be wrong. This CDR3 has 14 residues. CDR1 and CDR2 (germline): LGHDT, YNNKEL (reference sequence). As DNA, the CDR3 is TGTGCCTGCAGCCGGGAAGCGGTCGGGTACGAGCAGTACTTC. Translation gives CACSREAVGYEQYF.

The CDR3 nucleotides read TGTGCCAGCAGCAACGGGTTAGCGAAAGTCTCTGGGGCCAACGTCCTGACTTTC. Encoded protein: CASSNGLAKVSGANVLTF. The chain uses TRBV6-1 and TRBJ2-6, with D perhaps matching TRBD2 (5 bases). The CDR3 consists of 18 residues. V was cut by 6 bases and J by 0 bases, with 18 bases left in between. CDR1 and CDR2 (germline): MNHNS, SASEGT.

This rearrangement joins TRBV29-1 to TRBJ2-7; 7 bases fit TRBD1. CDR1 is SQVTM and CDR2 is ANQGSEA in the germline V gene. This CDR3 has 12 amino acids. V lost 6 bases to trimming and J lost 3 bases; unmatched junction nucleotides: 5. Written as DNA, the CDR3 is TGCAGCGTGGGACAGTTGTTCTACGAGCAGTACTTC. It yields the protein CSVGQLFYEQYF.

In the case of this clonotype: Lacking the conserved final phenylalanine or tryptophan, this CDR3 likely reflects a read error. The chain joins TRBV29-1 to TRBJ2-1; 9 nucleotides agree with TRBD1. V lost 6 bases, J lost 0 bases, and 6 bases stayed unmatched. The CDR3 extends over 15 amino acids. CDR1 and CDR2 (germline): SQVTM, ANQGSEA. In nucleotides, the CDR3 is TGCAGCGTGACAGGGGGAGGGAGCTCCTACAATGAGCAGTTCGTC. Translation: CSVTGGGSSYNEQFV.

This clonotype appeared a few times. The rearrangement uses TRBV12-3 or TRBV12-4 and TRBJ1-4; 7 positions agree with TRBD1. V lost 2 bases to trimming and J lost 3 bases; unmatched junction nucleotides: 6. The CDR3 consists of 16 residues. CDR3 protein: CASSLRRDRSNEKLFF. CDR3 coding DNA: TGTGCCAGCAGTTTAAGGAGGGACAGATCTAATGAAAAACTGTTTTTT.

This chain uses TRBV7-2 with TRBJ2-7, with TRBD1 matching over 7 bases. The CDR3 loop spans 14 amino acids. V dropped 5 bases and J dropped 6; count of bases not matched to a gene: 10. Germline-derived CDR1 and CDR2 are SGHTA and FQGNSA. CDR3 nucleotides: TGTGCCAGCAGCCCCAGGGGGATCCGTAGCGAGCAGTACTTC. Its translation is CASSPRGIRSEQYF.

This clonotype turned up a few times. This chain links TRBV7-2 with TRBJ2-7; D unresolved. Germline V gene lookup returns CDR1 SGHTA and CDR2 FQGNSA. This CDR3 is built from 12 residues. V was cut by 5 bases and J by 6 bases, with 11 bases left in between. The CDR3 is CASSLGLGEQYF. CDR3 bases: TGTGCCAGCAGCCTAGGATTAGGCGAGCAGTACTTC.

This rearrangement joins TRBV7-8 to TRBJ1-1, with 8 bases matching TRBD1. Germline assignment: CDR1 SGHVS and CDR2 FQNEAQ. The V gene end was trimmed by 2 bases and the J gene end by 8 bases; junction bases not matched to a gene: 7. This CDR3 is 14 amino acids long. The CDR3 is CASSLSGQAGEAFF. The CDR3 bases are TGTGCCAGCAGCTTATCGGGACAGGCTGGGGAAGCTTTCTTT. Looking up the rest from reference TRBV7-8 and TRBJ1-1 gives the full variable domain: GAGVSQSPRYKVAKRGQDVALRCDPISGHVSLFWYQQALGQGPEFLTYFQNEAQLDKSGLPSDRFFAERPEGSVSTLKIQRTQQEDSAVYLCASSLSGQAGEAFFGQGTRLTVV.

This clonotype turned up a few times. The chain carries TRBV20-1 and TRBJ2-4; 8 nucleotides align to TRBD2. Matching the DNA end better, TRBJ2-7 makes the J call doubtful. The germline CDR1 and CDR2 sequences are DFQATT and SNEGSKA (reference sequence). The CDR3 has 14 amino acids. This CDR3 is CSVLQPLADYEQYF. CDR3 nucleotide sequence: TGCAGTGTTTTGCAACCACTAGCGGACTACGAGCAGTACTTC.

A word on this clonotype: At one end, the junction sequence differs from germline, possibly due to a read error. The chain uses TRBV5-1 and TRBJ2-1; D possibly corresponds to TRBD1 (5 bases). The CDR3 is made up of 13 amino acids. The V gene's germline CDR1 is SGHRS and CDR2 YFSETQ. CDR3 DNA sequence: TGCGCCAGCAGTCGGTCCGCAGGGAATGAGCGGTTCTTC. It is translated as CASSRSAGNERFF.

CDR3 sequence: CASSGRGGYQPQHF. CDR3 DNA sequence: TGTGCCAGTAGTGGCAGGGGGGGTTATCAGCCCCAGCATTTT. The chain has TRBV19 and TRBJ1-5; 7 bases align to TRBD1. Germline CDR1 is LNHDA and CDR2 is SQIVND (reference sequence). V trimming: 5 bases; J trimming: 5 bases; junction bases outside the gene matches: 6. The CDR3 spans 14 residues.

This clonotype showed up many times. The chain uses TRBV29-1 and TRBJ2-7; 8 nucleotides match TRBD2. Per the germline V gene, CDR1 is SQVTM and CDR2 is ANQGSEA. CDR3 length: 14 residues. J gave up 2 bases and V 1 base, and 4 bases lay outside the gene matches. The CDR3 reads CSVEGAGAPYEQYF. CDR3 DNA: TGCAGCGTTGAAGGAGCGGGAGCCCCCTACGAGCAGTACTTC.

The chain uses TRBV12-3 or TRBV12-4 and TRBJ2-5, with 9 positions matching TRBD1. V shed 5 bases, J shed 5 bases, and the junction held 9 bases outside the gene matches. The CDR3 length is 15 residues. CDR3 protein: CASSLNTGGGETQYF. The CDR3 DNA reads as TGTGCCAGCAGTCTAAATACAGGGGGCGGCGAGACCCAGTACTTC.

The chain is built from TRBV10-1 and TRBJ2-4, with TRBD1 as a possible D gene (6 bases). Per the germline V gene, CDR1 is WNHNN and CDR2 is SYGVQD (reference sequence). This CDR3 comprises 16 residues. The ends were cut back, 6 bases at V and 3 bases at J, with 18 bases in the middle. In DNA, the CDR3 is TGCGCCAGCAGAATACAGGGCCTCCAGGGCAAAAACATTCAGTACTTC. Protein product: CASRIQGLQGKNIQYF.

The chain recombines TRBV4-1 with TRBJ1-2; D gene ambiguous. The ends were cut back, 0 bases at V and 4 bases at J, with 9 bases in the middle. Germline values: CDR1 MGHRA, CDR2 YSYEKL. This CDR3 has 14 amino acids. In DNA form, the CDR3 reads TGCGCCAGCAGCCAAGATCCGGCCCCCTATGGCTACACCTTC. Protein product: CASSQDPAPYGYTF.

This clonotype occurred once. This chain's CDR3 is CASSPSSGRGPEQFF. CDR3 coding DNA: TGTGCCAGCAGCCCCTCTAGCGGGAGGGGTCCTGAGCAGTTCTTC. J is TRBJ2-1 and V is TRBV2; 12 bases line up with TRBD2. The V gene end was trimmed by 6 bases and the J gene end by 9 bases; junction bases not matched to a gene: 9. CDR1 SNHLY and CDR2 FYNNEI come from the germline V gene. This CDR3 is 15 amino acids long.